These T cell receptor beta chains were read from a single sample in a study of cytomegalovirus exposure and HLA in healthy donors. Libraries were prepared by immunoSEQ multiplex PCR; TCRdb keeps only in-frame clonotypes and omits some of them. The sample has about 140,000 clones; approximately 80% are singletons. Sequenced material: PBMCs. These receptors were taken from a woman younger than 30 in good health and CMV-seropositive. The CDR3 runs from the conserved cysteine through the conserved F or W. D genes are given only for firm matches. Clone size is given for some rows only: seen once, a few or many times, or a class if the clone is expanded.

CDR3,DNA,D,V,J,size
CASSLAGATTEAFF,TGCGCCAGCAGCCTCGCGGGGGCGACCACTGAAGCTTTCTTT,.,TRBV5-1,TRBJ1-1,.
CASSPGQDYGYTF,TGCGCCAGCAGTCCGGGACAGGACTATGGCTACACCTTC,TRBD1,TRBV10-1,TRBJ1-2,.
CASSYAATSHRDTQYF,TGTGCCAGCAGTTACGCCGCGACTAGCCACAGGGATACGCAGTATTTT,TRBD2,TRBV6-5,TRBJ2-3,once
CASSPANRVYGYTF,TGTGCCAGCAGTCCCGCAAACAGGGTCTATGGCTACACCTTC,.,TRBV6-5,TRBJ1-2,.
CASSIGGSGANVLTF,TGTGCCAGTAGTATAGGAGGGTCCGGGGCCAACGTCCTGACTTTC,.,TRBV19,TRBJ2-6,.
CASSYFRTGSYEQYF,TGTGCCAGCAGTTACTTTCGAACAGGGTCCTACGAGCAGTACTTC,.,TRBV6-5,TRBJ2-7,.
CASSQAWRTDWSTSSYNEQFF,TGCGCCAGCAGCCAAGCTTGGAGGACGGACTGGAGTACTAGCTCCTACAATGAGCAGTTCTTC,.,TRBV4-3,TRBJ2-1,few
CASRGGSAYEQYF,TGTGCCAGCCGGGGTGGGTCCGCCTACGAGCAGTACTTC,.,TRBV7-9,TRBJ2-7,.
CASSLILAGANSYEQYF,TGCGCCAGCAGCTTGATTCTAGCGGGGGCTAACTCCTACGAGCAGTACTTC,TRBD2,TRBV5-1,TRBJ2-7,.
CASSSVGGSTDTQYF,TGTGCCAGCAGCTCTGTTGGGGGGAGCACAGATACGCAGTATTTT,.,TRBV11-2,TRBJ2-3,.
CASSLDREKGNSPLHF,TGTGCCAGCAGCTTAGACAGGGAAAAGGGTAATTCACCCCTCCACTTT,.,TRBV7-9,TRBJ1-6,.
CASSQTGGPYGYTF,TGTGCCAGCAGCCAAACGGGGGGACCCTATGGCTACACCTTC,.,TRBV13,TRBJ1-2,.